These 18 T cell receptor beta chains were sequenced from one sample in a study of memory CD4+ T cells and cytomegalovirus serostatus. The sort gate was single viable CD3+CD4+CD8-CD45RO+ cells for memory CD4+ T cells. The data were produced by immunoSEQ multiplex PCR, yet TCRdb's version contains in-frame clones alone and is incomplete. Of 50,000 to 75,000 clones listed, around 83% are singletons. The sequencing sample was made of memory CD4+ T cells from blood. Receptors originate from an adult in good health and CMV-seronegative.

Only a few counts were recorded for this clone. This chain connects TRBV19 to TRBJ1-1; D is perhaps TRBD1 (6 bases). The CDR3 loop spans 13 amino acids. The germline V gene encodes CDR1 LNHDA and CDR2 SQIVND (reference sequence). Trimming shortened V by 2 bases and J by 12 bases, and 16 bases separated the two germline ends. CDR3 in amino acids: CASSITGSIMTFF. The CDR3 nucleotides read TGTGCCAGTAGTATAACAGGGAGCATTATGACTTTCTTT.

This CDR3 reads CASSFGGGQHF. CDR3 DNA sequence: TGTGCCAGCAGTTTTGGGGGCGGCCAGCATTTT. The genes are TRBV28 and TRBJ1-5, with a weak D call TRBD1 (6 bases). Trimming removed 3 bases at V and 12 bases at J, with 9 bases between. Germline V CDR1 and CDR2: MDHEN, SYDVKM. This CDR3 region has 11 residues.

This rearrangement joins TRBV2 to TRBJ1-1; D unresolved. The germline V gene encodes CDR1 SNHLY and CDR2 FYNNEI. Trimming cost V 3 bases and J 0 bases, with 8 bases left between them. The CDR3 spans 14 residues. The CDR3 region has the DNA TGTGCCAGCAGTGAGATGGGGTTGAACACTGAAGCTTTCTTT. Translated, it gives CASSEMGLNTEAFF.

V usage is TRBV6-6 and J usage is TRBJ1-5; 10 nucleotides line up with TRBD1. There are 14 residues in the CDR3. V dropped 5 bases and J dropped 6; count of bases not matched to a gene: 4. CDR1 is MNHNY, CDR2 SVGAGI, per germline (reference sequence). The chain's CDR3 is CASSKGTGAQPQHF. Here the CDR3 DNA reads TGTGCCAGCAGTAAAGGGACAGGGGCTCAGCCCCAGCATTTT.

The chain recombines TRBV7-9 with TRBJ2-6; the D is unclear. CDR3 size: 15 residues. V was cut by 5 bases and J by 0 bases, with 8 bases left in between. Germline V gives CDR1 SEHNR, CDR2 FQNEAQ (reference sequence). The CDR3, as DNA: TGTGCCAGCAGCCTCGGGTCCTCTGGGGCCAACGTCCTGACTTTC. The encoded protein is CASSLGSSGANVLTF.

The chain employs TRBV5-4 and TRBJ1-1; TRBD1 might be the D (6 bases). This CDR3 contains 13 residues. V was pared by 5 bases and J by 0 bases, with 8 bases between. Germline V CDR1 and CDR2: SGHNT, YYREEE (reference sequence). In DNA, the CDR3 is TGTGCCAGCAGTCGGGGGCTGAACACTGAAGCTTTCTTT. This sequence encodes CASSRGLNTEAFF.

The chain combines TRBV7-9 with TRBJ1-5, with D perhaps TRBD1 (6 bases). The CDR3 totals 15 residues. Germline-derived CDR1 and CDR2 are SEHNR and FQNEAQ (reference sequence). Trimming shortened V by 4 bases and J by 2 bases, and 12 bases separated the two germline ends. CDR3 sequence reads: CASSSGVFGNQPQHF. Here the CDR3 DNA reads TGTGCCAGCAGCTCAGGGGTATTTGGCAATCAGCCCCAGCATTTT. Variable domain in full (rest from reference TRBV7-9 and TRBJ1-5): DTGVSQNPRHKITKRGQNVTFRCDPISEHNRLYWYRQTLGQGPEFLTYFQNEAQLEKSRLLSDRFSAERPKGSFSTLEIQRTEQGDSAMYLCASSSGVFGNQPQHFGDGTRLSIL.

The count of this clone is one. This chain joins TRBV7-9 and TRBJ2-6; D is uncertain. Trimming left V 1 base short and J 4 bases short, with 8 bases between. The CDR3 consists of 15 residues. Germline V CDR1 and CDR2: SEHNR, FQNEAQ (reference sequence). CDR3 bases: TGTGCCAGCAGCTTAGGTCTTCCCGGGGCCAACGTCCTGACTTTC. Translating it yields CASSLGLPGANVLTF.

The chain combines TRBV19 with TRBJ1-1; D not certain. The CDR3 has 13 amino acids. V was clipped by 9 bases and J by 4 bases, with 15 bases between them. Germline V CDR1 and CDR2: LNHDA, SQIVND (reference sequence). CDR3 DNA sequence: TGTGCCAGCTCCATCACCCTAGTCACTGAAGCTTTCTTT. Protein sequence: CASSITLVTEAFF.

V and J are TRBV19 and TRBJ2-7; D possibly corresponds to TRBD2 (5 bases). V dropped 6 bases and J dropped 5 bases, with 17 bases sitting between them. The germline V gene has CDR1 LNHDA and CDR2 SQIVND (reference sequence). The CDR3 consists of 14 residues. CDR3 sequence reads: CASRPRVGVDEQYF. The CDR3 DNA is TGTGCCAGTAGACCCCGGGTCGGGGTCGACGAGCAGTACTTC.

The chain couples TRBV7-3 to TRBJ1-1; TRBD1 might be the D (5 bases). V lost 4 bases and J lost 8, with 14 bases in between. This CDR3 is 13 amino acids long. Germline assignment: CDR1 SGHTA and CDR2 FQGTGA. DNA of the CDR3: TGTGCCAGCAGCTCCGCGGGGGTAGGGGAAGCTTTCTTT. Protein: CASSSAGVGEAFF.

DNA for the CDR3: TGTGCCAGCAGTTTGGTCGGGACAGGGAAGGGCATGAACACTGAAGCTTTCTTT. Translating gives CASSLVGTGKGMNTEAFF. The chain joins TRBV28 to TRBJ1-1; 9 bases agree with TRBD1. V trimming: 3 bases; J trimming: 0 bases; junction bases outside the gene matches: 11. Per the germline V gene, CDR1 is MDHEN and CDR2 is SYDVKM. This CDR3 has 18 amino acids.

The V and J genes are TRBV10-3 and TRBJ1-5, with D tentatively TRBD1 (5 bases). Trimming left V 1 base short and J 4 bases short, with 17 bases between. There are 17 residues in the CDR3. Germline V CDR1 and CDR2: ENHRY, SYGVKD. As DNA, the CDR3 is TGTGCCATCAGTGAGTGGGGGACCTCTTTTAAAAATCAGCCCCAGCATTTT. Amino acids: CAISEWGTSFKNQPQHF.

The CDR3 protein is CASSSGRGATNEKLFF. In nucleotides, the CDR3 is TGTGCCAGCAGCTCGGGGAGGGGCGCAACTAATGAAAAACTGTTTTTT. This rearrangement joins TRBV5-5 to TRBJ1-4; D possibly corresponds to TRBD1 (5 bases). The CDR3 consists of 16 residues. Looked up from germline, CDR1 is SGHKS and CDR2 is YYEKEE (reference sequence). V was shortened by 3 bases and J by 0 bases, with 12 bases between the two germline ends.

This clone appeared a single time. The chain couples TRBV7-9 to TRBJ1-6; 9 positions agree with TRBD1. This CDR3 is built from 14 residues. CDR1 and CDR2 from the germline V gene are SEHNR and FQNEAQ (reference sequence). V shed 4 bases, J shed 8 bases, and the junction held 3 bases outside the gene matches. The CDR3 DNA reads TGTGCCAGCAGCTCGCGACAGGGGGATTCACCCCTCCACTTT. Translating it yields CASSSRQGDSPLHF.

The J gene is TRBJ2-5, the V gene TRBV14; D uncertain. The V gene's germline CDR1 is SGHDN and CDR2 FVKESK. V gave up 3 bases and J gave up 0 bases, with 2 bases separating them. The CDR3 runs 12 residues. The CDR3 bases are TGTGCCAGCAGCCATTACCAAGAGACCCAGTACTTC. Residues: CASSHYQETQYF.

The chain's CDR3 is CASSQGGRQGTDTQYF. In nucleotides, the CDR3 is TGCGCCAGCAGCCAGGGTGGGCGTCAGGGCACAGATACGCAGTATTTT. The chain carries TRBV4-1 and TRBJ2-3; D is unresolved. V was shortened by 3 bases and J by 1 base, with 14 bases between the two germline ends. The CDR3 consists of 16 residues. The germline gives CDR1 MGHRA, CDR2 YSYEKL.

The chain uses TRBV11-1 and TRBJ2-1, with D unclear. CDR1 and CDR2 (germline): SGHAT, FQDESV (reference sequence). This CDR3 contains 12 residues. Trimming took 5 bases from V and 5 from J, leaving 7 bases between them. This chain's CDR3 is CASSRTDNEQFF. CDR3 coding DNA: TGTGCCAGCAGCCGCACAGACAATGAGCAGTTCTTC.